The rows below give T cell receptor beta chains drawn from one sample of a study of blood T cell repertoires in COVID-19. Sequencing used immunoSEQ multiplex PCR; TCRdb keeps in-frame clones, though not all of them. The repertoire includes about 270,000 clones, more than 75% of them detected once, and approximately 2% sits in the top ten. The sequenced sample was PBMCs or T cells enriched from blood (not recorded which). The receptors were gathered from a woman aged 60-75 years in a cohort exposed to, infected with or recovered from COVID-19 (not recorded which). CDR3s include the opening cysteine and the closing phenylalanine or tryptophan. The D gene is left open where the match is weak. Only some rows state a clone size, as once, few, many or a class for expanded clones.

size	V	J	D	CDR3	DNA
.	TRBV19	TRBJ2-7	TRBD1	CATLGTAQIRQYF	TGTGCCACCCTCGGGACAGCCCAGATTCGGCAGTACTTC
once	TRBV12-3/TRBV12-4	TRBJ1-1	TRBD1	CASSLDDRGAFF	TGTGCCAGCAGTTTAGACGACAGGGGGGCTTTCTTT
.	TRBV14	TRBJ2-7	.	CASSPSGGPREQYF	TGTGCCAGCAGCCCCTCAGGAGGGCCGAGAGAGCAGTACTTC
.	TRBV19	TRBJ2-1	TRBD2	CASSIGRTSGNYNEQFF	TGTGCCAGTAGTATAGGGAGGACTAGCGGGAATTACAATGAGCAGTTCTTC
.	TRBV27	TRBJ2-1	.	CASSLGGHLYNEQFF	TGTGCCAGCAGTTTAGGCGGCCACCTTTACAATGAGCAGTTCTTC
.	TRBV7-2	TRBJ2-7	.	CASSPPGRRFSYEQYF	TGTGCCAGCAGCCCCCCGGGGAGACGGTTCTCCTACGAGCAGTACTTC
.	TRBV11-1	TRBJ2-3	.	CASSLATDTQYF	TGTGCCAGCAGCCTGGCCACAGATACGCAGTATTTT
many	TRBV14	TRBJ2-1	TRBD1	CASSQGTGPYNEQFF	TGTGCCAGCAGCCAAGGGACAGGGCCCTACAATGAGCAGTTCTTC
.	TRBV24-1	TRBJ2-7	TRBD1	CATSDTGTGSQEQYF	TGTGCCACCAGTGATACCGGGACAGGGTCGCAGGAGCAGTACTTC
.	TRBV9	TRBJ1-4	.	CASSVAPLGEKLFF	TGTGCCAGCAGCGTAGCTCCCCTCGGGGAAAAACTGTTTTTT
once	TRBV10-2	TRBJ2-3	.	CASRTTSADTQYF	TGCGCCAGCAGGACGACTAGTGCAGATACGCAGTATTTT
.	TRBV5-4	TRBJ1-1	TRBD1	CASSWTGGGEAFF	TGTGCCAGCAGCTGGACAGGGGGTGGTGAAGCTTTCTTT
few	TRBV11-2	TRBJ2-1	TRBD2	CASSLGGGKNNEQFF	TGTGCCAGCAGCTTAGGCGGGGGAAAGAACAATGAGCAGTTCTTC
.	TRBV11-2	TRBJ2-1	TRBD2	CASSQGPTKLAGAKEQFF	TGTGCCAGCAGCCAAGGCCCGACAAAACTAGCGGGAGCAAAGGAGCAGTTCTTC
.	TRBV7-2	TRBJ2-2	.	CASSFGGFGELFF	TGTGCCAGCAGCTTTGGGGGGTTCGGGGAGCTGTTTTTT
.	TRBV28	TRBJ2-6	.	CASSGGGASGANVLTF	TGTGCCAGCAGTGGAGGGGGCGCCTCTGGGGCCAACGTCCTGACTTTC
.	TRBV5-1	TRBJ1-2	.	CASRPGGGDYGYTF	TGCGCCAGCAGACCCGGGGGGGGCGACTATGGCTACACCTTC
.	TRBV10-2	TRBJ2-2	TRBD1	CASTEDRVGTGELFF	TGCGCCAGCACCGAGGACAGGGTAGGGACCGGGGAGCTGTTTTTT
.	TRBV5-1	TRBJ2-5	.	CASSLRADQETQYF	TGCGCCAGCAGCTTAAGAGCGGACCAAGAGACCCAGTACTTC
.	TRBV6-5	TRBJ1-4	.	CASSYRGTTNEKLFF	TGTGCCAGCAGTTACAGGGGAACAACTAATGAAAAACTGTTTTTT
.	TRBV9	TRBJ2-2	.	CASSVKTGSTGELFF	TGTGCCAGCAGCGTCAAAACAGGGTCCACCGGGGAGCTGTTTTTT
.	TRBV6-5	TRBJ1-2	.	CASSYGHGYTF	TGTGCCAGCAGTTACGGGCATGGCTACACCTTC
.	TRBV5-1	TRBJ1-4	.	CASRVGSGGTNEKLFF	TGCGCCAGCAGGGTTGGCAGTGGAGGAACTAATGAAAAACTGTTTTTT
once	TRBV28	TRBJ2-7	TRBD2	CASTLGLAGPPYEQYF	TGTGCCAGCACTCTAGGGCTAGCGGGGCCCCCCTACGAGCAGTACTTC
.	TRBV5-8	TRBJ2-1	TRBD2	CASSFGIAGNEQFF	TGTGCCAGCAGCTTCGGGATAGCGGGCAATGAGCAGTTCTTC
.	TRBV19	TRBJ2-1	TRBD2	CASSIGGLAGVVFF	TGTGCCAGTAGTATAGGGGGTCTAGCGGGAGTGGTGTTCTTC
.	TRBV6-5	TRBJ1-5	TRBD1	CASSVTGNNQPQHF	TGTGCCAGCAGCGTGACAGGGAACAATCAGCCCCAGCATTTT
.	TRBV28	TRBJ2-2	TRBD1	CASSSPGTGGPRGTGELFF	TGTGCCAGCAGTTCCCCCGGGACAGGGGGCCCCCGAGGCACCGGGGAGCTGTTTTTT
.	TRBV5-4	TRBJ2-7	.	CASSLQQAYEQYF	TGTGCCAGCAGCTTACAACAGGCCTACGAGCAGTACTTC
.	TRBV5-1	TRBJ2-3	TRBD2	CASRDREGLDTQYF	TGCGCCAGCAGGGATCGGGAGGGCTTAGATACGCAGTATTTT
.	TRBV30	TRBJ2-1	TRBD2	CAWAAGRRDEQFF	TGTGCCTGGGCAGCGGGACGGCGCGATGAGCAGTTCTTC
.	TRBV19	TRBJ2-1	TRBD1	CASSQIRGQQFF	TGTGCCAGTAGCCAAATCAGGGGGCAGCAGTTCTTC
.	TRBV2	TRBJ2-7	TRBD2	CASSPTGLAGGIYEQYF	TGTGCCAGCAGTCCAACGGGACTAGCGGGCGGTATCTACGAGCAGTACTTC
.	TRBV11-2	TRBJ2-5	TRBD2	CASSLSGRKGETQYF	TGTGCCAGCAGCCTTAGCGGGAGGAAAGGAGAGACCCAGTACTTC
.	TRBV6-5	TRBJ1-1	.	CASSYSIRGTREAFF	TGTGCCAGCAGTTACTCGATCAGGGGAACTCGTGAAGCTTTCTTT
.	TRBV28	TRBJ1-4	.	CASSFGGTNEKLFF	TGTGCCAGCAGTTTCGGGGGAACTAATGAAAAACTGTTTTTT
.	TRBV6-5	TRBJ2-1	TRBD1	CASSSDRDPYNEQFF	TGTGCCAGCAGTTCGGACAGGGATCCCTACAATGAGCAGTTCTTC